This passage covers 30 T cell receptor beta chains from one sample sequenced in a study of cytomegalovirus exposure and HLA in healthy donors. The PCR ran on 60 Vbeta and 13 Jbeta primers. Data came from immunoSEQ multiplex PCR; TCRdb stores just in-frame clones and leaves some out. Of about 120,000 clones in the sample, 81% were seen once. Material for sequencing was PBMCs. The source of these receptors is a woman between 40 and 55 years old in good health and CMV-seronegative.

The chain combines TRBV19 with TRBJ2-3, with D unclear. Looked up from germline, CDR1 is LNHDA and CDR2 is SQIVND (reference sequence). The CDR3 contains 15 residues. Trimming removed 2 bases from V and 1 base from J, with 10 bases in between. CDR3 loop: CASSISAYRTDTQYF. CDR3 nucleotide sequence: TGTGCCAGTAGTATAAGCGCCTACCGCACAGATACGCAGTATTTT.

This clone appeared a few times. The CDR3 DNA follows: TGTGCCAGCAGGAATATGTGGGGGGACCGAGATGATGATTCACCCCTCCACTTT. Translated: CASRNMWGDRDDDSPLHF. The rearrangement links TRBV27 to TRBJ1-6; the D gene is possibly TRBD1 (5 bases). Trimming pared 6 bases from V and 8 bases from J, leaving 26 bases between. Per the germline V gene, CDR1 is MNHEY and CDR2 is SMNVEV (reference sequence). The length of the CDR3 is 18 residues.

The CDR3 reads CASSHRVAGVSDTQYF. The CDR3 coding sequence is TGTGCCAGCAGCCACCGGGTAGCGGGAGTTTCAGATACGCAGTATTTT. The chain couples TRBV7-9 to TRBJ2-3; TRBD2 agrees at 9 bases. CDR3 length: 16 residues. The trim removed 5 bases at V and 4 bases at J, leaving 10 bases unmatched. The germline V gene encodes CDR1 SEHNR and CDR2 FQNEAQ (reference sequence). Variable domain in full (rest from reference TRBV7-9 and TRBJ2-3): DTGVSQNPRHKITKRGQNVTFRCDPISEHNRLYWYRQTLGQGPEFLTYFQNEAQLEKSRLLSDRFSAERPKGSFSTLEIQRTEQGDSAMYLCASSHRVAGVSDTQYFGPGTRLTVL.

This clone has just one count. The V and J genes are TRBV19 and TRBJ2-3, with D tentatively TRBD1 (6 bases). The CDR3 totals 14 residues. V gave up 4 bases and J gave up 4 bases, with 12 bases separating them. CDR1 LNHDA and CDR2 SQIVND come from the germline V gene (reference sequence). CDR3 nucleotide sequence: TGTGCCAGTAGTACTGGGGGCCTCTCAGATACGCAGTATTTT. The encoded protein is CASSTGGLSDTQYF.

V is TRBV5-4 and J is TRBJ2-3; D not resolved. There are 12 residues in the CDR3. CDR1 is SGHNT and CDR2 is YYREEE in the germline V gene (reference sequence). The V end lost 2 bases, the J end lost 7 bases, and 8 bases lay between the germline ends. The CDR3 protein is CASSFPGYTQYF. CDR3 sequence (DNA): TGTGCCAGCAGCTTCCCCGGGTATACGCAGTATTTT.

The chain recombines TRBV5-4 with TRBJ2-1; weak D call: TRBD2 (6 bases). Germline CDR1 SGHNT, CDR2 YYREEE (reference sequence). The CDR3 totals 14 residues. V was cut by 2 bases and J by 15 bases, with 21 bases left in between. The CDR3 nucleotides are TGTGCCAGCAGCTTATATAGCGTGACGACCGGGGGGTTCTTC. Amino acids: CASSLYSVTTGGFF.

The chain links TRBV7-2 to TRBJ2-3; D is perhaps TRBD1 (6 bases). Germline CDR1 and CDR2: SGHTA and FQGNSA. This CDR3 region has 14 residues. The V gene lost 5 bases and the J gene lost 6 bases, with 15 bases spanning the gap. CDR3 DNA: TGTGCCAGCAGCCCTAGCCGGACAGTGGATACGCAGTATTTT. The encoded protein is CASSPSRTVDTQYF.

This sequence joins TRBV7-2 and TRBJ1-2, with 8 bases that match TRBD1. This CDR3 has 13 amino acids. Trimming took 4 bases from V and 7 from J; bases not matched to a gene: 5. The germline V gene encodes CDR1 SGHTA and CDR2 FQGNSA. CDR3 protein: CASSSDREGGYTF. The DNA of the CDR3 is TGTGCCAGCAGCTCGGACAGGGAAGGTGGCTACACCTTC.

This chain joins TRBV28 and TRBJ2-2, with D perhaps matching TRBD2 (6 bases). There are 14 residues in the CDR3. V dropped 1 base and J dropped 7 bases, with 10 bases sitting between them. Per germline, CDR1 MDHEN and CDR2 SYDVKM. CDR3 DNA sequence: TGTGCCAGCAGTTTATTTGGGGGGATCGGGGAGCTGTTTTTT. Translated: CASSLFGGIGELFF.

This sequence joins TRBV7-2 and TRBJ2-2; 8 bases fit TRBD2. This CDR3 is built from 16 residues. Looked up from germline, CDR1 is SGHTA and CDR2 is FQGNSA. Germline trimming cut 1 base from V and 6 bases from J; bases unmatched to any gene: 7. The CDR3 DNA follows: TGTGCCAGCAGCTTAGACCCAGCGGGAGTCCCCGGGGAGCTGTTTTTT. Amino acids: CASSLDPAGVPGELFF.

The chain links TRBV18 to TRBJ2-7; TRBD1 aligns across 9 bases. This CDR3 spans 14 amino acids. V was pared by 6 bases and J by 5 bases, with 8 bases of the junction left unmatched. Germline V CDR1 and CDR2: KGHSH, LQKENI. The CDR3 loop is CASSPGTGNHEQYF. The CDR3 coding sequence is TGTGCCAGCTCCCCCGGGACAGGGAACCACGAGCAGTACTTC.

This clone was picked up a small number of times. The V and J genes are TRBV11-1 and TRBJ1-1; 8 positions agree with TRBD1. This CDR3 spans 13 amino acids. Germline CDR1 SGHAT, CDR2 FQDESV (reference sequence). The ends lost 7 bases at V and 3 bases at J; junction bases unmatched: 4. The CDR3 spells CASKTDRDTEAFF. DNA for the CDR3: TGTGCCAGCAAGACGGACAGGGACACTGAAGCTTTCTTT.

The V call is TRBV15, the J call TRBJ1-1; D not certain. Trimming removed 1 base at V and 6 bases at J, with 9 bases between. Germline V gene lookup returns CDR1 LNHNV and CDR2 YYDKDF (reference sequence). The CDR3 loop spans 13 amino acids. CDR3 sequence: CATSRGGGAEAFF. The CDR3 DNA reads as TGTGCCACCAGCAGAGGAGGTGGTGCTGAAGCTTTCTTT.

The chain uses TRBV19 and TRBJ2-3, with 9 bases matching TRBD2. After removal of 5 bases from V and 2 bases from J, the junction contained 8 bases not matched to a gene. Germline V gene lookup returns CDR1 LNHDA and CDR2 SQIVND (reference sequence). This CDR3 spans 16 amino acids. CDR3 loop: CASSAEAGGDTDTQYF. The CDR3 nucleotides read TGTGCCAGTAGTGCAGAAGCGGGGGGCGACACAGATACGCAGTATTTT.

In this sample, this clone turned up a few times. The genes are TRBV6-5 and TRBJ1-4; tentative D call: TRBD1 (5 bases). V lost 0 bases and J lost 8, with 13 bases in between. The CDR3 extends over 15 amino acids. Per the germline V gene, CDR1 is MNHEY and CDR2 is SVGAGI. The chain's CDR3 is CASSYSWQGTEKLFF. The CDR3 nucleotides read TGTGCCAGCAGTTACTCGTGGCAGGGTACGGAAAAACTGTTTTTT.

The V gene is TRBV5-1, the J gene TRBJ1-2; weak D call: TRBD1 (6 bases). From germline, CDR1 is SGHRS and CDR2 YFSETQ. The CDR3 covers 14 residues. V was shortened by 4 bases and J by 7 bases, with 17 bases between the two germline ends. The CDR3 spells CASSPEGGPGGYTF. The CDR3, as DNA: TGCGCCAGCAGCCCGGAGGGGGGGCCGGGTGGCTACACCTTC.

The V and J genes are TRBV6-5 and TRBJ2-7; D might be TRBD1 (6 bases). CDR1 is MNHEY and CDR2 is SVGAGI in the germline V gene. The CDR3 contains 14 residues. V was clipped by 1 base and J by 5 bases, with 12 bases between them. CDR3 in DNA: TGTGCCAGCAGTTACTTCCAGGGGACCCACGAGCAGTACTTC. Amino acids: CASSYFQGTHEQYF.

The gene calls are TRBV5-4 and TRBJ2-7; TRBD2 matches 12 bases. Trimming at V came to 2 bases and at J to 0 bases, leaving 12 bases not matched to a gene. Germline V lookup: CDR1 SGHNT, CDR2 YYREEE (reference sequence). The CDR3 runs 19 residues. CDR3 nucleotides: TGTGCCAGCAGCTTATATACTAGCGGGAGGAGAGTTTACTCCTACGAGCAGTACTTC. Its translation: CASSLYTSGRRVYSYEQYF.

This clone came up once. The V and J genes are TRBV27 and TRBJ2-2, with 9 bases lining up with TRBD1. The CDR3 sequence is 16 residues long. The J segment lost 6 bases and the V segment lost 5 bases, leaving 10 bases of the junction unmatched. From germline, CDR1 is MNHEY and CDR2 SMNVEV (reference sequence). CDR3 sequence reads: CASSPSRDRAAGELFF. The CDR3, as DNA: TGTGCCAGCAGTCCGTCCCGGGACAGGGCGGCCGGGGAGCTGTTTTTT.

This chain joins TRBV6-6 and TRBJ1-2; no clear D. Trimming shortened V by 4 bases and J by 2 bases, and 8 bases separated the two germline ends. CDR1 and CDR2 (germline): MNHNY, SVGAGI (reference sequence). The CDR3 spans 13 residues. CDR3 amino acids: CASSSEGNYGYTF. The CDR3 nucleotides read TGTGCCAGCAGTTCGGAGGGCAACTATGGCTACACCTTC.

This rearrangement joins TRBV4-1 to TRBJ1-2, with 7 bases fitting TRBD1. This CDR3 is built from 16 residues. Losses at the gene ends were 5 bases for V and 4 bases for J; bases not matched to a gene: 13. The germline CDR1 and CDR2 sequences are MGHRA and YSYEKL. In DNA form, the CDR3 reads TGCGCCAGCAGCGGTAGTCCGGGGGCAGGGGGCTATGGCTACACCTTC. Its protein is CASSGSPGAGGYGYTF.

The chain has TRBV10-3 and TRBJ2-5; D remains unclear. The DNA end lines up better with TRBJ2-7; the J call may be wrong. The CDR3 has 13 amino acids. The germline gives CDR1 ENHRY, CDR2 SYGVKD. The CDR3 region is CAISRLLSYEQYF. CDR3 in DNA: TGTGCCATCAGCCGACTGCTCTCCTACGAGCAGTACTTC.

The chain has TRBV4-1 and TRBJ2-1; 10 nucleotides line up with TRBD2. The CDR3 runs 16 residues. J gave up 10 bases and V 0 bases, and 9 bases lay outside the gene matches. Germline CDR1 and CDR2: MGHRA and YSYEKL. CDR3 bases: TGCGCCAGCAGCCAAGAAAGGCTAGCGGGAGCAGGCGAGCAGTTCTTC. This codes for CASSQERLAGAGEQFF.

The chain has TRBV27 and TRBJ2-1; no clear D. The CDR3 is 15 amino acids. Germline CDR1 reads MNHEY; CDR2 reads SMNVEV (reference sequence). V lost 2 bases and J 0 bases, leaving 8 bases between the germline ends. The CDR3, as DNA: TGTGCCAGCAGTTTACAAGCGAGCTCCTACAATGAGCAGTTCTTC. Its translation is CASSLQASSYNEQFF.

The rearrangement uses TRBV2 and TRBJ2-1, with 12 bases matching TRBD2. This CDR3 has 15 amino acids. Trimming took 5 bases from V and 2 from J; bases not matched to a gene: 1. Germline V gene data show CDR1 as SNHLY and CDR2 as FYNNEI. The CDR3 region has the DNA TGTGCCAGCAGTCGGACTAGCGGGACCTACAATGAGCAGTTCTTC. It specifies CASSRTSGTYNEQFF.

This chain joins TRBV19 and TRBJ2-3; TRBD2 agrees at 12 bases. CDR3 length: 16 amino acids. CDR1 is LNHDA, CDR2 SQIVND, per germline (reference sequence). V was clipped by 5 bases and J by 1 base; unmatched bases: 4. This CDR3 reads CASSGGLAGRTDTQYF. CDR3 sequence (DNA): TGTGCCAGTAGTGGCGGACTAGCGGGACGCACAGATACGCAGTATTTT.

The V call is TRBV27, the J call TRBJ2-7, with a tentative D call TRBD1 (6 bases). The CDR3 loop spans 15 amino acids. Germline assignment: CDR1 MNHEY and CDR2 SMNVEV (reference sequence). Trimming stripped 2 bases from V and 2 bases from J, with 13 bases between. CDR3 sequence: CASSLKAGAPYEQYF. CDR3 nucleotide sequence: TGTGCCAGCAGTTTAAAGGCAGGGGCTCCCTACGAGCAGTACTTC.

V gene TRBV7-8 combines with J gene TRBJ2-3, with 7 bases that match TRBD2. Germline-derived CDR1 and CDR2 are SGHVS and FQNEAQ. The trim removed 2 bases at V and 2 bases at J, leaving 7 bases unmatched. The length of the CDR3 is 16 residues. Written as DNA, the CDR3 is TGTGCCAGCAGCTTATTCACGGGAGGCCTCACAGATACGCAGTATTTT. It translates to CASSLFTGGLTDTQYF. Full variable domain (outside the CDR3, taken from reference TRBV7-8 and TRBJ2-3): GAGVSQSPRYKVAKRGQDVALRCDPISGHVSLFWYQQALGQGPEFLTYFQNEAQLDKSGLPSDRFFAERPEGSVSTLKIQRTQQEDSAVYLCASSLFTGGLTDTQYFGPGTRLTVL.

This clone was seen only a few times. CDR3 sequence reads: CASSYSGTRVEAFF. CDR3 nucleotide sequence: TGTGCCAGCAGTTACTCAGGGACACGAGTTGAAGCTTTCTTT. V and J are TRBV6-6 and TRBJ1-1, with TRBD1 as a possible D gene (6 bases). This CDR3 is 14 amino acids long. Trimming shortened V by 0 bases and J by 7 bases, and 12 bases separated the two germline ends. Germline lookup yields CDR1 MNHNY and CDR2 SVGAGI (reference sequence).

The chain combines TRBV15 with TRBJ1-1; possible D gene TRBD1, 5 bases. CDR3 length: 13 residues. V shed 2 bases and J shed 4 bases, with 8 bases lying between them. From germline, CDR1 is LNHNV and CDR2 YYDKDF (reference sequence). As DNA, the CDR3 is TGTGCCACCAGCAGAATCGGGGGCACTGAAGCTTTCTTT. Protein product: CATSRIGGTEAFF.